This TCR beta chain was sequenced during a study of shared clonotypes between healthy human individuals. Study-level background: Three plates were used per donor for CD4 naive, three for CD4 memory, two for CD8 naive and one for CD8 memory.

The deep-level immunoSEQ assay was used. Data came from immunoSEQ multiplex PCR; TCRdb stores just in-frame clones and leaves some out. This sample carries about 1.5 million clones, roughly 98% of them seen once, and the ten largest clones take roughly 0.42%. Details on this clone: The antigen remains undetermined.

The CDR3 runs to 14 residues. CDR1 is SGHNT and CDR2 is YYREEE in the germline V gene (reference sequence). V was pared by 1 base and J by 2 bases, with 7 bases between. General study results and limits: Estimated richness values were generally larger in naive subsets than in memory subsets.

What was sequenced was naive CD4+ T cells sorted from blood. Documented subset: CD45RA+ positively selected. The chain employs TRBV5-4 and TRBJ2-1, with D possibly being TRBD1 (5 bases). This clonotype was obtained from a man aged 25 to 45 in good health. The DNA for the CDR3 is TGTGCCAGCAGCTTGAGGGGAACCTACAATGAGCAGTTCTTC. Protein product: CASSLRGTYNEQFF. Full variable domain (rest looked up from reference TRBV5-4 and TRBJ2-1): ETGVTQSPTHLIKTRGQQVTLRCSSQSGHNTVSWYQQALGQGPQFIFQYYREEENGRGNFPPRFSGLQFPNYSSELNVNALELDDSALYLCASSLRGTYNEQFFGPGTRLTVL.